A single sample is the source of the 22 T cell receptor beta chains below, sequenced in a study of blood T cell repertoires in COVID-19. Measured with immunoSEQ multiplex PCR; TCRdb has only the in-frame clones, and not every one. The table shows tens of thousands of clones, with approximately 88% occurring only once. Sequences were obtained from peripheral blood. These receptors all stem from an elderly man with acute or convalescent COVID-19.

The chain couples TRBV3-1 (or the pseudogene TRBV3-2) to TRBJ1-5; D remains ambiguous. With 0 bases removed from V and 4 bases from J, the gap between germline ends came to 10 bases. This CDR3 is built from 15 residues. Germline CDR1 LGHDT, CDR2 YNNKEL (reference sequence). The CDR3 protein is CASSQDRTVNQPQHF. The CDR3 nucleotides read TGTGCCAGCAGCCAAGATCGTACAGTTAATCAGCCCCAGCATTTT.

The rearrangement joins TRBV5-1 to TRBJ2-7; 14 bases are shared with TRBD2. Looked up from germline, CDR1 is SGHRS and CDR2 is YFSETQ. V trimming: 4 bases; J trimming: 2 bases; junction bases outside the gene matches: 5. The CDR3 is 16 residues long. The CDR3 region is CASSRGTSGSTYEQYF. The CDR3, as DNA: TGCGCCAGCAGCAGGGGGACTAGCGGGAGCACCTACGAGCAGTACTTC.

The CDR3 DNA is TGTGCCAGCAGCTTGGACAGGGGGGCCTATGGCTACACCTTC. Translated: CASSLDRGAYGYTF. The chain joins TRBV7-8 to TRBJ1-2, with TRBD1 matching over 10 bases. In germline, CDR1 is SGHVS, CDR2 FQNEAQ. V gave up 3 bases and J gave up 4 bases; unmatched junction bases: 2. CDR3 size: 14 residues.

The chain recombines TRBV5-5 with TRBJ1-4, with D perhaps matching TRBD1 (5 bases). The germline V gene encodes CDR1 SGHKS and CDR2 YYEKEE (reference sequence). The CDR3 is made up of 17 amino acids. V lost 1 base to trimming and J lost 0 bases, with 13 bases between them. The CDR3 DNA reads as TGTGCCAGCAGCTTGAGCCAGGGCCGGACAACTAATGAAAAACTGTTTTTT. It yields the protein CASSLSQGRTTNEKLFF.

The chain couples TRBV7-9 to TRBJ2-7, with D perhaps matching TRBD1 (6 bases). Deletions cut 1 base from V and 4 bases from J, with 14 bases between. Germline CDR1 is SEHNR and CDR2 is FQNEAQ (reference sequence). This CDR3 contains 15 residues. CDR3 region: CASSLGLWGPYEQYF. In DNA, the CDR3 is TGTGCCAGCAGCTTAGGCCTCTGGGGGCCATACGAGCAGTACTTC.

The rearrangement joins TRBV3-1 (or the pseudogene TRBV3-2) to TRBJ2-5; D remains unclear. Germline V CDR1 and CDR2: LGHDT, YNNKEL (reference sequence). The CDR3 length is 14 residues. The V end lost 4 bases, the J end lost 2 bases, and 11 bases lay between the germline ends. The CDR3 here is CASSLLTVQETQYF. The CDR3 bases are TGTGCCAGCAGCCTCCTAACAGTACAAGAGACCCAGTACTTC.

This sequence joins TRBV11-2 and TRBJ1-2, with D perhaps TRBD1 (6 bases). Trimming cost V 1 base and J 2 bases, with 8 bases left between them. Germline V gene data show CDR1 as SGHAT and CDR2 as FQNNGV. The CDR3 covers 14 residues. CDR3 loop: CASSLVTGNYGYTF. CDR3 DNA: TGTGCCAGCAGCTTAGTGACAGGAAACTATGGCTACACCTTC.

The chain carries TRBV18 and TRBJ2-7; D may be TRBD2 (5 bases). V was shortened by 5 bases and J by 5 bases, with 10 bases between the two germline ends. CDR1 and CDR2 from the germline V gene are KGHSH and LQKENI. The CDR3 contains 12 residues. In DNA form, the CDR3 reads TGTGCCAGCTCATCCTTCGGGGACGAGCAGTACTTC. Translation: CASSSFGDEQYF.

With regard to this clone: The junction shows a germline mismatch at one end, possibly a read error. This chain joins TRBV11-2 and TRBJ2-3, with 9 bases aligning to TRBD1. Germline CDR1 SGHAT, CDR2 FQNNGV. The length of the CDR3 is 14 residues. CDR3 in amino acids: CASSVDRGVDTQYF. In DNA form, the CDR3 reads TGTGCCAGCAGCGTAGACAGGGGGGTAGATACGCAGTATTTT.

The chain couples TRBV6-6 to TRBJ2-1; 7 bases are shared with TRBD1. The junction had 7 bases not matched to a gene; V was cut back by 7 bases and J by 4 bases. CDR1 and CDR2 from the germline V gene are MNHNY and SVGAGI (reference sequence). The CDR3 totals 14 residues. CDR3 coding DNA: TGTGCCAGCACTACAGGGGAAAGGTACAATGAGCAGTTCTTC. Residues: CASTTGERYNEQFF.

V is TRBV5-6 and J is TRBJ1-1; D uncertain. Germline lookup yields CDR1 SGHDT and CDR2 YYEEEE. Trimming left V 2 bases short and J 1 base short, with 18 bases between. This CDR3 comprises 17 residues. The DNA of the CDR3 is TGTGCCAGCAGCTTAAATTTGGCTGTGGGAGGGAACACTGAAGCTTTCTTT. As protein: CASSLNLAVGGNTEAFF.

The gene calls are TRBV15 and TRBJ1-2; 8 bases match TRBD1. Germline V gene sequence: CDR1 LNHNV, CDR2 YYDKDF (reference sequence). The V and J ends lost 0 bases and 4 bases, in that order; junction bases with no gene match: 7. The CDR3 has 16 residues. CDR3 coding DNA: TGTGCCACCAGCAGAGATCGGAGTACAGGGGGCTATGGCTACACCTTC. Amino acid sequence: CATSRDRSTGGYGYTF.

V usage is TRBV20-1 and J usage is TRBJ2-7; D is possibly TRBD2 (6 bases). The CDR3 spans 13 residues. V lost 3 bases and J lost 2, with 11 bases in between. CDR1 is DFQATT and CDR2 is SNEGSKA in the germline V gene (reference sequence). In DNA form, the CDR3 reads TGCAGTGCTAGTGTGGGGGGAACCTACGAGCAGTACTTC. Protein: CSASVGGTYEQYF.

The chain is built from TRBV28 and TRBJ1-2, with 7 bases that match TRBD1. Germline V gene data show CDR1 as MDHEN and CDR2 as SYDVKM. The ends lost 11 bases at V and 4 bases at J; junction bases unmatched: 7. The length of the CDR3 is 12 residues. For the CDR3, the DNA is TGTGCCGGAAGAGACAGGGTCTATGGCTACACCTTC. As protein: CAGRDRVYGYTF.

The rearrangement joins TRBV5-1 to TRBJ2-1; D is possibly TRBD2 (6 bases). Germline V lookup: CDR1 SGHRS, CDR2 YFSETQ. This CDR3 contains 14 residues. V lost 2 bases and J 5 bases, leaving 11 bases between the germline ends. DNA for the CDR3: TGCGCCAGCAGCTTCCGGGACTTCAACAATGAGCAGTTCTTC. Protein sequence: CASSFRDFNNEQFF.

For the CDR3, the DNA is TGTGCCAGCAGCTTAGATGGCCCGGGACAGCCGTACTTC. Amino acid sequence: CASSLDGPGQPYF. The V gene is TRBV7-9, the J gene TRBJ2-7; 7 bases match TRBD1. Germline trimming cut 1 base from V and 12 bases from J; bases unmatched to any gene: 9. Germline V gene sequence: CDR1 SEHNR, CDR2 FQNEAQ (reference sequence). The CDR3 length is 13 residues.

The V call is TRBV20-1, the J call TRBJ2-7; possibly TRBD2 for D (5 bases). Trimming stripped 6 bases from V and 0 bases from J, with 15 bases between. Germline V gives CDR1 DFQATT, CDR2 SNEGSKA (reference sequence). CDR3 size: 14 residues. The CDR3 spells CSASRAGRSYEQYF. In nucleotides, the CDR3 is TGCAGTGCCAGTCGGGCGGGCCGCTCCTACGAGCAGTACTTC.

V usage is TRBV6-2 or TRBV6-3 and J usage is TRBJ2-1, with D unclear. From germline, CDR1 is MNHEY and CDR2 SVGEGT. This CDR3 comprises 13 residues. V shed 0 bases and J shed 7 bases, with 7 bases lying between them. CDR3 nucleotides: TGTGCCAGCAGTTACTCGTCCCCAAATGAGCAGTTCTTC. This encodes CASSYSSPNEQFF.

The chain employs TRBV11-2 and TRBJ1-3; D unclear. V was pared by 1 base and J by 2 bases, with 6 bases between. Germline CDR1 and CDR2: SGHAT and FQNNGV. The length of the CDR3 is 14 residues. The CDR3 region has the DNA TGTGCCAGCAGCTTAGGCAGGCCTGGAAACACCATATATTTT. Its protein product is CASSLGRPGNTIYF.

This CDR3 is CASSLAGNDSPLHF. CDR3 DNA sequence: TGCGCCAGCAGCTTGGCAGGGAACGATTCACCCCTCCACTTT. V is TRBV5-1 and J is TRBJ1-6; D possibly corresponds to TRBD1 (5 bases). V was shortened by 0 bases and J by 8 bases, with 9 bases between the two germline ends. The germline V gene encodes CDR1 SGHRS and CDR2 YFSETQ. CDR3 length: 14 residues.

The chain employs TRBV7-9 and TRBJ2-1, with 8 bases matching TRBD1. The CDR3 length is 15 residues. The ends lost 5 bases at V and 7 bases at J; junction bases unmatched: 10. Germline CDR1 and CDR2: SEHNR and FQNEAQ (reference sequence). The CDR3 loop is CASSKTGTGSNEQFF. DNA of the CDR3: TGTGCCAGCAGCAAAACCGGGACAGGTTCAAATGAGCAGTTCTTC.

V and J are TRBV11-1 and TRBJ1-6; TRBD1 matches 8 bases. Germline lookup yields CDR1 SGHAT and CDR2 FQDESV (reference sequence). This CDR3 comprises 14 residues. J was trimmed by 7 bases and V by 5 bases; bases with no gene match: 4. The CDR3 protein is CASSPGQGNSPLHF. The CDR3 DNA reads as TGTGCCAGCAGCCCCGGACAGGGAAATTCACCCCTCCACTTT. Supplemented by reference TRBV11-1 and TRBJ1-6, the full variable domain reads EAEVAQSPRYKITEKSQAVAFWCDPISGHATLYWYRQILGQGPELLVQFQDESVVDDSQLPKDRFSAERLKGVDSTLKIQPAELGDSAMYLCASSPGQGNSPLHFGNGTRLTVT.